This T cell receptor beta chain was recorded in a study of control samples from healthy donors and cancer patients (dated by TCRdb to the early 2020s). The library was made by the immunoSEQ multiplex PCR assay. As stored in TCRdb, this immuneACCESS dataset retains in-frame rearrangements with V and J assigned. A fraction of the clones does not appear; measured against another copy, unresolved V genes explain less than half of the discrepancy, and the remainder lacks a known reason. The sample yields some 120,000 clones; over 75% were counted once. 7% to 10% of the sample rests with the top ten. A note on this clone: Its antigen remains undetermined. No much larger clone is present one base from it, and per-base qualities are unavailable.

The origin of this receptor is a man aged 35-49 years in good health. Sequences were obtained from blood.

The DNA sequence is given as TGTGCCAGCAGTTACGGGGCAGGGGTCAAGACGAGCGATGGCTACACCTTC. This translates into CASSYGAGVKTSDGYTF. The chain employs TRBV6-2 or TRBV6-3 and TRBJ1-2; the D gene is perhaps TRBD1, on 6 matching bases. Spanning cysteine to phenylalanine, the CDR3 consists of 17 amino acids. Just the 51-base CDR3 DNA is kept, in frame starting at base 1. The germline V gene sets CDR1 to MNHEY and CDR2 to SVGEGT. V was cut back by 2 bases and J by 6 bases, leaving a gap of 22 bases between them.